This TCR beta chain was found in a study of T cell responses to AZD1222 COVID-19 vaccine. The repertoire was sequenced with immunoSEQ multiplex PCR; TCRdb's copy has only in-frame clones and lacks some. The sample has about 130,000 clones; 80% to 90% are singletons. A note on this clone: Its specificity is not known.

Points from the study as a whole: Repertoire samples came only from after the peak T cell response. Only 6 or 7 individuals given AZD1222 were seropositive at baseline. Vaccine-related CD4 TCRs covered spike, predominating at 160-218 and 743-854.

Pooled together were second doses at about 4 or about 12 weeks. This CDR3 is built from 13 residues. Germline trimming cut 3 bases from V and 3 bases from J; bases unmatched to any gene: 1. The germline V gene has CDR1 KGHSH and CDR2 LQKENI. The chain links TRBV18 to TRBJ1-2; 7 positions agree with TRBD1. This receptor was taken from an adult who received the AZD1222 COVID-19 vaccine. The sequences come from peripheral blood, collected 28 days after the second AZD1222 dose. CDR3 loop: CASSPDRDYGYTF. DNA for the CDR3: TGTGCCAGCTCACCCGACAGGGACTATGGCTACACCTTC.